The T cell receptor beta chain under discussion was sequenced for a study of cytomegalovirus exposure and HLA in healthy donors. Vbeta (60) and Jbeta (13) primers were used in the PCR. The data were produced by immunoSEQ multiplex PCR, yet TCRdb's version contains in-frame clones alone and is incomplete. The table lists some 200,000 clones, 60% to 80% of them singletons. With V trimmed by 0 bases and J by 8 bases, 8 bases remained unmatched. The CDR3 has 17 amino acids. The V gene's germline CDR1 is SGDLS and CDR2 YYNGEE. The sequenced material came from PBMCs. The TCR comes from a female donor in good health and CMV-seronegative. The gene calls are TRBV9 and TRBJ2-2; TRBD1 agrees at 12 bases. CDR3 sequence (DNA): TGTGCCAGCAGCGTAGCGGGACAGGGGGCTGCACGGGGGGAGCTGTTTTTT. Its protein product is CASSVAGQGAARGELFF.